These 27 T cell receptor beta chains share one sample of origin, sequenced in a study of cytomegalovirus exposure and HLA in healthy donors. The primer mix had 60 Vbeta and 13 Jbeta primers. Assay: immunoSEQ multiplex PCR; the TCRdb copy retains only in-frame clones and omits some. The sample carries some 170,000 clones, around 83% recorded once. The sequenced material came from PBMCs. Receptors originate from a girl aged 2 to 9 in good health and CMV-seropositive.

In this sample, this clone turned up a few times. The rearrangement joins TRBV7-8 to TRBJ1-5; D possibly corresponds to TRBD1 (5 bases). V was trimmed by 5 bases and J by 2 bases, leaving 10 bases between them. This CDR3 has 14 residues. The V gene's germline CDR1 is SGHVS and CDR2 FQNEAQ. CDR3 in amino acids: CASSRGTGNQPQHF. Written as DNA, the CDR3 is TGTGCCAGCAGCCGCGGGACGGGCAATCAGCCCCAGCATTTT.

The rearrangement joins TRBV18 to TRBJ2-3; 7 bases are a match to TRBD1. V was pared by 3 bases and J by 0 bases, with 9 bases of the junction left unmatched. This CDR3 is 17 amino acids long. The germline V gene has CDR1 KGHSH and CDR2 LQKENI. The CDR3 is CASSPQGGQASTDTQYF. DNA for the CDR3: TGTGCCAGCTCACCCCAAGGAGGACAGGCAAGCACAGATACGCAGTATTTT. Based on the CDR3 plus reference TRBV18 and TRBJ2-3, the full variable domain is NAGVMQNPRHLVRRRGQEARLRCSPMKGHSHVYWYRQLPEEGLKFMVYLQKENIIDESGMPKERFSAEFPKEGPSILRIQQVVRGDSAAYFCASSPQGGQASTDTQYFGPGTRLTVL.

This chain connects TRBV28 to TRBJ2-5; a possible D gene is TRBD1 (7 bases). Trimming took off 3 bases at V and 5 bases at J, with 13 bases between the two ends. CDR3 length equals 14 residues. Germline V CDR1 and CDR2: MDHEN, SYDVKM. Here the CDR3 reads CASSFRRGPETQYF. Written as DNA, the CDR3 is TGTGCCAGCAGTTTTCGGAGGGGGCCGGAGACCCAGTACTTC.

This clone has more than one count but fewer than ten. The V and J genes are TRBV16 and TRBJ2-1, with 7 bases lining up with TRBD2. CDR1 and CDR2 from the germline V gene are KGHSY and FQNENV. The CDR3 covers 15 residues. Trimming at V came to 5 bases and at J to 4 bases, leaving 8 bases not matched to a gene. The CDR3 spells CASSGGAGAYNEQFF. CDR3 DNA: TGTGCCAGCAGCGGAGGCGCGGGAGCGTACAATGAGCAGTTCTTC.

J is TRBJ2-3 and V is TRBV7-3; 7 bases are shared with TRBD2. Germline CDR1 reads SGHTA; CDR2 reads FQGTGA. V shed 5 bases, J shed 10 bases, and the junction held 9 bases outside the gene matches. The length of the CDR3 is 13 residues. The CDR3 DNA follows: TGTGCCAGCAGCCGTTCCTATGGGGGGGCGCAGTATTTT. Encoded protein: CASSRSYGGAQYF.

This chain joins TRBV27 and TRBJ1-1; D is unclear. Looked up from germline, CDR1 is MNHEY and CDR2 is SMNVEV (reference sequence). Trimming stripped 3 bases from V and 6 bases from J, with 17 bases between. The CDR3 sequence is 15 residues long. The CDR3 DNA sequence: TGTGCCAGCAGTTTTGGCAGGCCGGATCAGGCTGAAGCTTTCTTT. Amino acid sequence: CASSFGRPDQAEAFF.

The chain employs TRBV2 and TRBJ2-1, with TRBD2 as a possible D gene (5 bases). The CDR3 sequence is 16 residues long. Per germline, CDR1 SNHLY and CDR2 FYNNEI. Trimming took off 4 bases at V and 3 bases at J, with 16 bases between the two ends. CDR3 coding DNA: TGTGCCAGCAGTGCCGCCACCGGGAAAATCTACAATGAGCAGTTCTTC. Its protein is CASSAATGKIYNEQFF.

This clone was seen more than once but under ten times. CDR3 residues: CASSQGVGLQARETQYF. The DNA of the CDR3 is TGCGCCAGCAGCCAAGGGGTGGGACTCCAAGCCCGAGAGACCCAGTACTTC. J is TRBJ2-5 and V is TRBV4-1; D possibly corresponds to TRBD2 (6 bases). The CDR3 runs 17 residues. Germline V gene data show CDR1 as MGHRA and CDR2 as YSYEKL. Trimming left V 1 base short and J 4 bases short, with 19 bases between.

V is TRBV6-1 and J is TRBJ1-1; the D is unclear. Germline V CDR1 and CDR2: MNHNS, SASEGT. V was clipped by 6 bases and J by 1 base, with 9 bases between them. The CDR3 runs to 13 residues. CDR3 amino acids: CASSGLRNTEAFF. CDR3 DNA: TGTGCCAGCAGCGGACTAAGGAACACTGAAGCTTTCTTT.

V gene TRBV30 combines with J gene TRBJ2-1; a weak D match, TRBD2 (6 bases). Germline-derived CDR1 and CDR2 are GTSNPN and SVGIG (reference sequence). The germline V and J ends were trimmed by 1 base and 6 bases, with 25 bases remaining between them. The CDR3 has 18 residues. CDR3 amino acids: CAWSAALGLRRRGNEQFF. The CDR3 DNA reads as TGTGCCTGGAGTGCTGCACTGGGACTTCGACGTCGGGGCAATGAGCAGTTCTTC.

The chain links TRBV11-3 to TRBJ1-1, with D tentatively TRBD1 (5 bases). Germline CDR1 SGHNT, CDR2 YENEEA. V was cut by 0 bases and J by 3 bases, with 8 bases left in between. The CDR3 loop spans 14 amino acids. In DNA form, the CDR3 reads TGTGCCAGCAGCTTAGATGGGGCAGACACTGAAGCTTTCTTT. Translation: CASSLDGADTEAFF.

The V gene is TRBV29-1, the J gene TRBJ1-2, with D perhaps matching TRBD1 (5 bases). Germline values: CDR1 SQVTM, CDR2 ANQGSEA. CDR3 size: 13 residues. Trimming removed 2 bases from V and 6 bases from J, with 13 bases in between. CDR3 loop: CSVEIGALDGYTF. In DNA, the CDR3 is TGCAGCGTTGAAATTGGGGCTCTGGATGGCTACACCTTC. Full variable domain (rest looked up from reference TRBV29-1 and TRBJ1-2): SAVISQKPSRDICQRGTSLTIQCQVDSQVTMMFWYRQQPGQSLTLIATANQGSEATYESGFVIDKFPISRPNLTFSTLTVSNMSPEDSSIYLCSVEIGALDGYTFGSGTRLTVV.

The J gene is TRBJ2-7, the V gene TRBV7-8; 11 nucleotides agree with TRBD1. Germline V gene lookup returns CDR1 SGHVS and CDR2 FQNEAQ. The CDR3 runs to 13 residues. V trimming: 7 bases; J trimming: 6 bases; junction bases outside the gene matches: 5. The CDR3: CASIRDRGTEQYF. CDR3 DNA: TGTGCCAGCATCCGGGACAGGGGGACCGAGCAGTACTTC.

This clone has only a few counts. The chain couples TRBV5-4 to TRBJ2-2; 7 nucleotides agree with TRBD2. CDR3 length: 13 residues. The V gene end was trimmed by 2 bases and the J gene end by 6 bases; junction bases not matched to a gene: 1. Looked up from germline, CDR1 is SGHNT and CDR2 is YYREEE (reference sequence). The CDR3 coding sequence is TGTGCCAGCAGCTTTGGGGGGGCCGGGGAGCTGTTTTTT. Translated, it gives CASSFGGAGELFF. Using reference TRBV5-4 and TRBJ2-2 for the parts outside the CDR3, the full variable domain is ETGVTQSPTHLIKTRGQQVTLRCSSQSGHNTVSWYQQALGQGPQFIFQYYREEENGRGNFPPRFSGLQFPNYSSELNVNALELDDSALYLCASSFGGAGELFFGEGSRLTVL.

The V and J genes are TRBV18 and TRBJ1-5; no reliable D call. Between the trimmed V and J ends, which lost 3 bases and 0 bases, there was a span of 9 bases. Germline values: CDR1 KGHSH, CDR2 LQKENI. The CDR3 runs to 15 residues. CDR3 sequence reads: CASSPGRDSNQPQHF. The CDR3 region has the DNA TGTGCCAGCTCACCCGGACGGGATAGCAATCAGCCCCAGCATTTT.

The V call is TRBV28, the J call TRBJ1-1; D remains unclear. Per germline, CDR1 MDHEN and CDR2 SYDVKM. The CDR3 runs 11 residues. Deletions cut 3 bases from V and 7 bases from J, with 6 bases between. The CDR3 region is CASSFRDEAFF. CDR3 bases: TGTGCCAGCAGTTTTCGGGATGAAGCTTTCTTT.

The chain recombines TRBV6-1 with TRBJ1-3; TRBD1 matches at 9 bases. With V trimmed by 4 bases and J by 8 bases, 3 bases remained unmatched. The CDR3 extends over 13 amino acids. Germline values: CDR1 MNHNS, CDR2 SASEGT. The CDR3 sequence is CASSGRQGDTIYF. The CDR3 DNA reads as TGTGCCAGCAGTGGGAGACAGGGGGACACCATATATTTT.

The rearrangement joins TRBV7-2 to TRBJ2-3, with TRBD2 matching over 7 bases. This CDR3 has 15 amino acids. Trimming at V came to 1 base and at J to 6 bases, leaving 7 bases not matched to a gene. Germline CDR1 and CDR2: SGHTA and FQGNSA. The CDR3 DNA reads as TGTGCCAGCAGCTTAGACGGCGGGAGAACTGATACGCAGTATTTT. The encoded protein is CASSLDGGRTDTQYF.

V gene TRBV30 combines with J gene TRBJ1-2; 7 nucleotides match TRBD1. The CDR3 has 12 residues. Germline CDR1 is GTSNPN and CDR2 is SVGIG (reference sequence). The V gene end was trimmed by 7 bases and the J gene end by 4 bases; junction bases not matched to a gene: 6. Here the CDR3 DNA reads TGTGCCTACGACAGGGACGGCTATGGCTACACCTTC. Translated: CAYDRDGYGYTF.

The CDR3 DNA reads TGTGCCAGCAGCTTACGGCGGGAGAACACCGGGGAGCTGTTTTTT. Translated, it gives CASSLRRENTGELFF. This chain links TRBV11-1 with TRBJ2-2, with a weak D call TRBD2 (6 bases). Trimming took 2 bases from V and 1 from J, leaving 8 bases between them. The CDR3 is made up of 15 amino acids. Germline-derived CDR1 and CDR2 are SGHAT and FQDESV (reference sequence).

V is TRBV30 and J is TRBJ2-7; TRBD2 matches at 9 bases. Per the germline V gene, CDR1 is GTSNPN and CDR2 is SVGIG (reference sequence). V shed 1 base, J shed 7 bases, and the junction held 5 bases outside the gene matches. There are 13 residues in the CDR3. CDR3 bases: TGTGCCTGGAGTGGCGGACTAGCGAGTGAGCAGTACTTC. This sequence encodes CAWSGGLASEQYF.

The chain combines TRBV27 with TRBJ2-1; D is unresolved. Per the germline V gene, CDR1 is MNHEY and CDR2 is SMNVEV (reference sequence). Trimming shortened V by 4 bases and J by 0 bases, and 7 bases separated the two germline ends. This CDR3 spans 14 amino acids. The CDR3 sequence: CASSYTSSYNEQFF. The CDR3 DNA follows: TGTGCCAGCAGTTATACGAGCTCCTACAATGAGCAGTTCTTC.

The rearrangement joins TRBV30 to TRBJ2-7, with D tentatively TRBD1 (6 bases). V was trimmed by 1 base and J by 2 bases, leaving 15 bases between them. CDR1 is GTSNPN and CDR2 is SVGIG in the germline V gene (reference sequence). This CDR3 has 15 residues. CDR3 amino acids: CAWSDKQGNAYEQYF. The CDR3 region has the DNA TGTGCCTGGAGTGACAAACAGGGAAACGCCTACGAGCAGTACTTC.

The chain links TRBV6-5 to TRBJ2-1, with TRBD2 identical over 16 bases. The V gene's germline CDR1 is MNHEY and CDR2 SVGAGI. V lost 0 bases to trimming and J lost 10 bases; unmatched junction nucleotides: 0. CDR3 length equals 15 residues. The CDR3: CASSYSGLAGGEQFF. The CDR3 region has the DNA TGTGCCAGCAGTTACTCGGGACTAGCGGGAGGGGAGCAGTTCTTC.

The rearrangement joins TRBV12-1 to TRBJ2-3; TRBD2 is the table's D call, not checked against the DNA. TRBV12-1 is classified as a pseudogene. The CDR3 is made up of 17 amino acids. CDR3 loop: CASSLPEGGEATDTQYF. The CDR3 nucleotides read TGTGCCAGCAGCCTTCCGGAGGGGGGGGAAGCCACAGATACGCAGTATTTT.

V is TRBV29-1 and J is TRBJ2-1; TRBD1 is a possible D gene (5 bases). The V end was cut by 7 bases, the J end by 9 bases, with 13 bases between. This CDR3 comprises 11 residues. Germline CDR1 SQVTM, CDR2 ANQGSEA. CDR3 amino acids: CSGKAGIEQFF. The CDR3 DNA reads TGCAGCGGCAAAGCAGGGATTGAGCAGTTCTTC.

The gene calls are TRBV19 and TRBJ1-1; 7 positions agree with TRBD1. This CDR3 comprises 13 residues. Germline V gene sequence: CDR1 LNHDA, CDR2 SQIVND (reference sequence). V shed 8 bases and J 11 bases; nucleotides not matched to a gene: 14. The CDR3 here is CASRDRDSPRAFF. The CDR3 DNA follows: TGTGCCAGTCGCGACAGGGACAGCCCCCGGGCTTTCTTT.